The 11 T cell receptor beta chains below come from one sample, sequenced in a study of control samples from healthy donors and cancer patients. The data were produced by immunoSEQ multiplex PCR, yet TCRdb's version contains in-frame clones alone and is incomplete. Among about 150,000 clones listed, around 90% were seen once. The sample consisted of blood. These receptors were taken from a man between 18 and 29 years old in good health.

This clone has a single count. V and J are TRBV7-9 and TRBJ2-1; 9 bases are a match to TRBD2. CDR1 is SEHNR, CDR2 FQNEAQ, per germline (reference sequence). Losses at the gene ends were 5 bases for V and 8 bases for J; bases not matched to a gene: 10. The CDR3 is 15 amino acids. CDR3 region: CASSLGLASPYEQFF. The CDR3 DNA sequence: TGTGCCAGCAGCCTGGGACTAGCTTCCCCCTATGAGCAGTTCTTC.

CDR3 loop: CASSLGGAFPQFF. CDR3 DNA: TGCGCCAGCAGCTTAGGGGGGGCCTTCCCGCAGTTCTTC. The rearrangement joins TRBV5-1 to TRBJ2-1; a weak D match, TRBD2 (7 bases). V lost 2 bases to trimming and J lost 12 bases, with 15 bases between them. Per the germline V gene, CDR1 is SGHRS and CDR2 is YFSETQ. The CDR3 is 13 residues long.

The chain joins TRBV6-5 to TRBJ1-3, with a weak D call TRBD1 (6 bases). Per germline, CDR1 MNHEY and CDR2 SVGAGI. V was cut by 6 bases and J by 0 bases, with 12 bases left in between. The CDR3 extends over 15 amino acids. The CDR3 protein is CASRKDRSSGNTIYF. The CDR3 region has the DNA TGTGCCAGCAGGAAAGACAGGTCCTCTGGAAACACCATATATTTT.

The genes are TRBV24-1 and TRBJ2-1; D may be TRBD1 or TRBD2 (5 bases each). In germline, CDR1 is KGHDR, CDR2 SFDVKD. V dropped 4 bases and J dropped 5 bases, with 17 bases sitting between them. This CDR3 has 16 residues. CDR3: CATSDPLGEVHNEQFF. The CDR3 coding sequence is TGTGCCACCAGTGACCCCTTGGGGGAAGTACACAATGAGCAGTTCTTC.

V and J are TRBV5-6 and TRBJ2-1, with D tentatively TRBD1 (5 bases). V was trimmed by 4 bases and J by 0 bases, leaving 14 bases between them. This CDR3 comprises 16 residues. Germline CDR1 and CDR2: SGHDT and YYEEEE. Here the CDR3 reads CASSKDKLSSYNEQFF. CDR3 nucleotides: TGTGCCAGCAGCAAGGACAAATTGAGCTCCTACAATGAGCAGTTCTTC.

The rearrangement links TRBV7-2 to TRBJ1-1, with 7 bases aligning to TRBD1. Trimming at V came to 5 bases and at J to 4 bases, leaving 10 bases not matched to a gene. Germline CDR1 SGHTA, CDR2 FQGNSA. This CDR3 is built from 15 residues. Written as DNA, the CDR3 is TGTGCCAGCAGCACAAGACAGGGTGGGTCCACTGAAGCTTTCTTT. Amino acids: CASSTRQGGSTEAFF.

The V gene is TRBV6-4, the J gene TRBJ2-1; 9 nucleotides line up with TRBD2. The ends lost 10 bases at V and 9 bases at J; junction bases unmatched: 22. The V gene's germline CDR1 is MRHNA and CDR2 SNTAGT. CDR3 length: 17 residues. The CDR3 nucleotides read TGTGCCATCCCCCGAGGCCTCGCGGGGGGGCGGACAGGTGAGCAGTTCTTC. Protein sequence: CAIPRGLAGGRTGEQFF.

This chain uses TRBV5-1 with TRBJ2-2, with a tentative D call TRBD2 (6 bases). The V gene's germline CDR1 is SGHRS and CDR2 YFSETQ. This CDR3 contains 16 residues. The V gene lost 2 bases and the J gene lost 3 bases, with 14 bases spanning the gap. The CDR3: CASSFFPGTDTGELFF. CDR3 DNA: TGCGCCAGCAGCTTCTTTCCCGGGACTGACACCGGGGAGCTGTTTTTT.

The chain is built from TRBV5-1 and TRBJ2-5; D is unresolved. Trimming left V 4 bases short and J 1 base short, with 8 bases between. This CDR3 contains 13 residues. Germline assignment: CDR1 SGHRS and CDR2 YFSETQ. This CDR3 is CASSPGFQETQYF. CDR3 in DNA: TGCGCCAGCAGCCCCGGGTTCCAAGAGACCCAGTACTTC. Full variable domain (outside the CDR3, taken from reference TRBV5-1 and TRBJ2-5): KAGVTQTPRYLIKTRGQQVTLSCSPISGHRSVSWYQQTPGQGLQFLFEYFSETQRNKGNFPGRFSGRQFSNSRSEMNVSTLELGDSALYLCASSPGFQETQYFGPGTRLLVL.

This chain uses TRBV18 with TRBJ2-7, with unresolved D. The V end lost 0 bases, the J end lost 4 bases, and 7 bases lay between the germline ends. CDR3 length: 13 amino acids. Per the germline V gene, CDR1 is KGHSH and CDR2 is LQKENI. The CDR3 DNA reads as TGTGCCAGCTCACCACCGTTCGGATACGAGCAGTACTTC. As protein: CASSPPFGYEQYF. Using reference TRBV18 and TRBJ2-7 for the parts outside the CDR3, the full variable domain is NAGVMQNPRHLVRRRGQEARLRCSPMKGHSHVYWYRQLPEEGLKFMVYLQKENIIDESGMPKERFSAEFPKEGPSILRIQQVVRGDSAAYFCASSPPFGYEQYFGPGTRLTVT.

The V and J genes are TRBV27 and TRBJ2-7; tentative D call: TRBD1 (6 bases). V lost 10 bases, J lost 3 bases, and 16 bases lay in between. The CDR3 totals 13 residues. CDR1 and CDR2 (germline): MNHEY, SMNVEV (reference sequence). CDR3 loop: CATSSGARYEQYF. The CDR3 nucleotides read TGTGCCACCTCGTCAGGGGCGCGCTACGAGCAGTACTTC.